The next 16 T cell receptor beta chains were all read from a single sample in a study of identical twins. TCRdb recomputed calls from the 5' RACE reads with MiXCR, one row per CDR3 protein. The profile covers about 250,000 distinct CDR3 sequences, with around 8% appearing a single time and 3% to 3.5% taken by the ten largest. These data were also filed under a second study, of yellow fever vaccine responses in identical twins.

Specimen: CD8+ T cells sorted from blood. The receptors come from a woman aged 18 to 35 in good health.

This clonotype was seen repeatedly, ten times or more. This chain uses TRBV6-2 or TRBV6-3 with TRBJ2-5, with D hard to call. The CDR3 extends over 11 amino acids. Germline assignment: CDR1 MNHEY and CDR2 SVGEGT. The V end lost 5 bases, the J end lost 0 bases, and 1 base lay between the germline ends. Here the CDR3 reads CASSDQETQYF. CDR3 DNA: TGTGCCAGCAGTGACCAAGAGACCCAGTACTTC.

The chain has TRBV19 and TRBJ1-1, with D uncertain. This CDR3 comprises 9 residues. CDR1 is LNHDA and CDR2 is SQIVND in the germline V gene (reference sequence). The CDR3 spells CSETWGSFF. The CDR3 DNA is TGTAGTGAAACGTGGGGTAGTTTCTTT.

This clonotype has a handful of counts. This chain joins TRBV27 and TRBJ2-3; 8 bases match TRBD1. Trimming removed 5 bases from V and 6 bases from J; junction bases left unmatched: 10. This CDR3 contains 15 residues. Germline V gene sequence: CDR1 MNHEY, CDR2 SMNVEV (reference sequence). The CDR3 loop reads CASSLHRGLADTQYF. CDR3 nucleotide sequence: TGTGCCAGCAGTCTCCACAGGGGGTTGGCGGATACGCAGTATTTT.

There are a few counts of this clonotype. The rearrangement links TRBV7-8 to TRBJ2-2; TRBD2 is a possible D gene (5 bases). The CDR3 has 15 amino acids. V lost 3 bases to trimming and J lost 1 base, with 9 bases between them. CDR1 and CDR2 (germline): SGHVS, FQNEAQ. CDR3 in DNA: TGTGCCAGCAGCTTCCCTAGCTGGAACACCGGGGAGCTGTTTTTT. It specifies CASSFPSWNTGELFF.

A few counts support this clonotype. This chain joins TRBV7-9 and TRBJ2-2; D is unresolved. The germline gives CDR1 SEHNR, CDR2 FQNEAQ (reference sequence). This CDR3 comprises 15 residues. Trimming stripped 1 base from V and 0 bases from J, with 6 bases between. CDR3 loop: CASSLEPSNTGELFF. DNA of the CDR3: TGTGCCAGCAGCTTAGAACCCTCGAACACCGGGGAGCTGTTTTTT.

The chain uses TRBV7-9 and TRBJ2-1; 13 bases map to TRBD2. Trimming at V came to 5 bases and at J to 4 bases, leaving 5 bases not matched to a gene. Germline CDR1 is SEHNR and CDR2 is FQNEAQ (reference sequence). The CDR3 spans 16 residues. The CDR3 loop reads CASSQLAGGPYNEQFF. The CDR3 DNA is TGTGCCAGCAGCCAACTAGCGGGAGGGCCGTACAATGAGCAGTTCTTC.

This clonotype was observed at least ten times. The genes are TRBV14 and TRBJ2-3; TRBD2 aligns across 10 bases. Losses at the gene ends were 6 bases for V and 4 bases for J; bases not matched to a gene: 10. The CDR3 consists of 16 residues. CDR1 SGHDN and CDR2 FVKESK come from the germline V gene. The CDR3 DNA is TGTGCCAGCAGTCATACTAGCGGGGAGAAGCCAGATACGCAGTATTTT. Translating gives CASSHTSGEKPDTQYF.

This clonotype was picked up many times. This sequence joins TRBV9 and TRBJ2-1; D remains ambiguous. V shed 1 base and J shed 8 bases, with 4 bases lying between them. The CDR3 is 11 amino acids. Germline V gene data show CDR1 as SGDLS and CDR2 as YYNGEE. In DNA, the CDR3 is TGTGCCAGCAGCGTAATTGATGAGCAGTTCTTC. Translating it yields CASSVIDEQFF.

In its sample, this clonotype was seen many times. The chain links TRBV28 to TRBJ2-1, with D maybe TRBD2 (6 bases). V lost 2 bases and J lost 3, with 8 bases in between. This CDR3 has 14 residues. In germline, CDR1 is MDHEN, CDR2 SYDVKM. DNA of the CDR3: TGTGCCAGCAGTTTACCCGGGGGCTACAATGAGCAGTTCTTC. Translation: CASSLPGGYNEQFF.

The gene calls are TRBV20-1 and TRBJ2-5, with D hard to call. V lost 5 bases, J lost 4 bases, and 17 bases lay in between. Germline V gene lookup returns CDR1 DFQATT and CDR2 SNEGSKA (reference sequence). CDR3 length equals 14 residues. CDR3 amino acids: CSAHQYNYGETQYF. CDR3 bases: TGCAGTGCTCACCAATATAACTACGGAGAGACCCAGTACTTC.

The chain combines TRBV20-1 with TRBJ2-1; D possibly corresponds to TRBD1 (5 bases). The V gene lost 5 bases and the J gene lost 8 bases, with 19 bases spanning the gap. Germline V gives CDR1 DFQATT, CDR2 SNEGSKA (reference sequence). The CDR3 length is 14 residues. CDR3 region: CSAGPGAEYDEQFF. The DNA of the CDR3 is TGCAGTGCTGGCCCTGGGGCAGAATATGATGAGCAGTTCTTC.

The genes are TRBV12-3 or TRBV12-4 and TRBJ1-4; D uncertain. The CDR3 has 16 residues. V dropped 6 bases and J dropped 0 bases, with 14 bases sitting between them. The CDR3 region has the DNA TGTGCCAGCAGCCTAACACCTCTCGCAACTAATGAAAAACTGTTTTTT. Translation: CASSLTPLATNEKLFF.

The table lists this clonotype with a few counts. The genes are TRBV6-2 or TRBV6-3 and TRBJ2-2, with TRBD1 matching over 8 bases. Germline-derived CDR1 and CDR2 are MNHEY and SVGEGT. The CDR3 runs 19 residues. The junction had 21 bases not matched to a gene; V was cut back by 5 bases and J by 7 bases. DNA of the CDR3: TGTGCCAGCAGTGTACCGGGACCCGGACAGGGAAATTCGAACGGGGAGCTGTTTTTT. Translating gives CASSVPGPGQGNSNGELFF.

This clonotype was picked up a small number of times. The chain couples TRBV5-1 to TRBJ1-1, with D unresolved. The CDR3 extends over 15 amino acids. The V gene's germline CDR1 is SGHRS and CDR2 YFSETQ. V was shortened by 4 bases and J by 1 base, with 14 bases between the two germline ends. The CDR3 DNA follows: TGCGCCAGCAGCCGCTACTCGTTTGGGAACACTGAAGCTTTCTTT. It translates to CASSRYSFGNTEAFF.

A few counts support this clonotype. V gene TRBV27 combines with J gene TRBJ2-3, with D tentatively TRBD2 (6 bases). V was cut by 11 bases and J by 1 base, with 7 bases left in between. This CDR3 is built from 11 residues. The V gene's germline CDR1 is MNHEY and CDR2 SMNVEV (reference sequence). CDR3 residues: CAAGRTDTQYF. DNA for the CDR3: TGTGCCGCGGGACGCACAGATACGCAGTATTTT.

This clonotype was seen a handful of times. The chain is built from TRBV5-6 and TRBJ2-7, with 10 bases identical to TRBD1. The CDR3 covers 12 residues. The junction had 3 bases not matched to a gene; V was cut back by 7 bases and J by 5 bases. Germline V gives CDR1 SGHDT, CDR2 YYEEEE. CDR3 DNA sequence: TGTGCCAGCGCGACAGGGGGCGACGAGCAGTACTTC. It encodes CASATGGDEQYF.